Listed here are 14 T cell receptor beta chains from one sample, sequenced in a study of vaccination effects on CD4 cells after COVID-19. Prior to sequencing, the ViraFEST assay stimulated PBMC with viral peptide pools, which expanded the antigen-specific CD4+ T cells. When 10 to 11 days of culture had elapsed, CD4+ T cells were isolated. No vaccinee had earlier SARS-CoV-2 infection, and nucleocapsid antibodies were negative. These receptors' antigens are unknown. Sequencing used immunoSEQ multiplex PCR; TCRdb keeps in-frame clones, though not all of them. The sample yields under 80,000 clones, over 70% seen once. Sequenced material: CD4+ T cells from PBMCs cultured with SARS-CoV-2 spike peptides, taken before COVID-19 vaccination. These receptors were collected from a human donor who received a COVID-19 vaccine.

This chain joins TRBV28 and TRBJ1-1; the D gene is possibly TRBD1 (5 bases). Trimming pared 2 bases from V and 4 bases from J, leaving 14 bases between. CDR1 is MDHEN, CDR2 SYDVKM, per germline. The CDR3 is 15 residues long. The CDR3 is CASSLQASRGTEAFF. The CDR3 DNA sequence: TGTGCCAGCAGTTTACAGGCCTCAAGGGGCACTGAAGCTTTCTTT.

J is TRBJ2-3 and V is TRBV6-4; D is possibly TRBD2 (6 bases). Trimming took off 3 bases at V and 0 bases at J, with 13 bases between the two ends. This CDR3 contains 16 residues. The germline CDR1 and CDR2 sequences are MRHNA and SNTAGT. CDR3 region: CASSEFGGVSTDTQYF. CDR3 nucleotides: TGTGCCAGCAGTGAATTCGGCGGGGTCAGCACAGATACGCAGTATTTT.

In this sample, this clone turned up once. The chain has TRBV14 and TRBJ2-7; 8 bases map to TRBD2. Germline V lookup: CDR1 SGHDN, CDR2 FVKESK. The junction had 4 bases not matched to a gene; V was cut back by 5 bases and J by 4 bases. The CDR3 spans 13 residues. CDR3 nucleotides: TGTGCCAGCAGCGCCCCTAGCGGGTACGAGCAGTACGTC. Translated, it gives CASSAPSGYEQYV.

The chain employs TRBV10-3 and TRBJ2-5; the match to TRBD1 covers 9 bases. V shed 8 bases, J shed 0 bases, and the junction held 4 bases outside the gene matches. The CDR3 has 14 residues. Per germline, CDR1 ENHRY and CDR2 SYGVKD. The CDR3 coding sequence is TGTGCCATCGGAAGGACAGGGGACCAAGAGACCCAGTACTTC. Amino acid sequence: CAIGRTGDQETQYF.

The chain combines TRBV7-9 with TRBJ2-2; tentative D call: TRBD2 (6 bases). Per germline, CDR1 SEHNR and CDR2 FQNEAQ (reference sequence). The CDR3 consists of 15 residues. V shed 5 bases and J shed 0 bases, with 10 bases lying between them. In DNA form, the CDR3 reads TGTGCCAGCAGCCCATGGGGGGCGAACACCGGGGAGCTGTTTTTT. Translating gives CASSPWGANTGELFF.

The genes are TRBV18 and TRBJ2-7; 8 bases map to TRBD2. This CDR3 contains 14 residues. Germline V CDR1 and CDR2: KGHSH, LQKENI. With V trimmed by 6 bases and J by 0 bases, 4 bases remained unmatched. Here the CDR3 reads CASSLAGASYEQYV. The CDR3 DNA follows: TGTGCCAGCTCCCTAGCGGGCGCCTCCTACGAGCAGTACGTC.

This rearrangement joins TRBV11-2 to TRBJ2-7; D is uncertain. V lost 3 bases, J lost 4 bases, and 7 bases lay in between. CDR1 SGHAT and CDR2 FQNNGV come from the germline V gene. This CDR3 spans 12 amino acids. In DNA form, the CDR3 reads TGTGCCAGCAGCTTGAGCCGGTACGAGCAGTACGTC. It codes for CASSLSRYEQYV.

This chain connects TRBV29-1 to TRBJ1-1; no clear D gene. The germline V gene encodes CDR1 SQVTM and CDR2 ANQGSEA. CDR3 size: 13 residues. Trimming pared 7 bases from V and 2 bases from J, leaving 14 bases between. CDR3 coding DNA: TGCAGCGAGACTACAACGGCCAACACTGAAGCTTTCTTT. Residues: CSETTTANTEAFF.

The V gene is TRBV3-1 (or the pseudogene TRBV3-2), the J gene TRBJ1-5; no definite D call. Germline CDR1 LGHDT, CDR2 YNNKEL (reference sequence). The CDR3 is made up of 15 amino acids. Deletions cut 0 bases from V and 3 bases from J, with 9 bases between. This chain's CDR3 is CASSQDHGLNQPQHF. The CDR3 region has the DNA TGTGCCAGCAGCCAAGACCACGGACTCAATCAGCCCCAGCATTTT.

On this clone: Germline is not matched at one junction end, which may reflect a read error. J is TRBJ2-3 and V is TRBV24-1, with 9 bases lining up with TRBD2. CDR1 KGHDR and CDR2 SFDVKD come from the germline V gene. The CDR3 totals 19 residues. CDR3 loop: CATSDLHENAGGPPDTQYF. The CDR3 nucleotides read TGTGCCACCAGCGATTTGCATGAGAACGCGGGGGGGCCCCCAGATACGCAGTATTTT.

The gene calls are TRBV6-5 and TRBJ2-5; 7 bases align to TRBD2. V was pared by 7 bases and J by 1 base, with 9 bases of the junction left unmatched. Germline-derived CDR1 and CDR2 are MNHEY and SVGAGI. The CDR3 length is 15 residues. CDR3 coding DNA: TGTGCCAGCATGCGGCAGCGGGGCTTCCAAGAGACCCAGTACTTC. Protein: CASMRQRGFQETQYF.

The rearrangement uses TRBV29-1 and TRBJ1-3, with D tentatively TRBD1 (5 bases). The germline V gene encodes CDR1 SQVTM and CDR2 ANQGSEA. The CDR3 has 14 residues. V lost 0 bases and J lost 2, with 8 bases in between. CDR3 in amino acids: CSVEDPQAGNTIYF. The CDR3 coding sequence is TGCAGCGTTGAAGATCCACAGGCTGGAAACACCATATATTTT. Looking up the rest from reference TRBV29-1 and TRBJ1-3 gives the full variable domain: SAVISQKPSRDICQRGTSLTIQCQVDSQVTMMFWYRQQPGQSLTLIATANQGSEATYESGFVIDKFPISRPNLTFSTLTVSNMSPEDSSIYLCSVEDPQAGNTIYFGEGSWLTVV.

The J gene is TRBJ2-1, the V gene TRBV6-5, with 8 nucleotides matching TRBD1. This CDR3 comprises 15 residues. V trimming: 4 bases; J trimming: 8 bases; junction bases outside the gene matches: 10. Germline V CDR1 and CDR2: MNHEY, SVGAGI. Here the CDR3 DNA reads TGTGCCAGCAGTTCCTTGGGACAGGCGAGGGATGAGCAGTTCTTC. This codes for CASSSLGQARDEQFF.

The chain couples TRBV28 to TRBJ1-4, with TRBD1 as a possible D gene (6 bases). CDR1 and CDR2 from the germline V gene are MDHEN and SYDVKM. Trimming removed 7 bases from V and 8 bases from J, with 17 bases in between. The CDR3 covers 14 residues. CDR3 nucleotides: TGTGCCAGCACCGAGGGGGGGATCGACGAAAAACTGTTTTTT. Amino acid sequence: CASTEGGIDEKLFF. Looking up the rest from reference TRBV28 and TRBJ1-4 gives the full variable domain: DVKVTQSSRYLVKRTGEKVFLECVQDMDHENMFWYRQDPGLGLRLIYFSYDVKMKEKGDIPEGYSVSREKKERFSLILESASTNQTSMYLCASTEGGIDEKLFFGSGTQLSVL.